This record looks at one TCR beta chain sequence and its context. Its specificity is unknown. Treatment indicated: 19 received Ad26.COV2.S at low or high dose, single or two shots; about 5 received placebo; per-sample allocation not given. Day 63 after the first vaccine or placebo injection was the time point for sampling. This sample stems from a study of Ad26.COV2.S vaccination and SARS-CoV-2 variants. General study results and limits: Placebo recipients and vaccine recipients were similar in non-spike TCR breadth.

Clones were read by immunoSEQ multiplex PCR, and TCRdb kept only the in-frame ones, dropping some. Of over 400,000 clones in the sample, around 92% were seen once. The origin of this receptor is a person aged 18-65 years who received the Ad26.COV2.S COVID-19 vaccine or a placebo. Here the sequenced sample was peripheral blood, taken in a trial of Ad26.COV2.S vaccine versus placebo.

CDR3 sequence: CASSESTGPPSSGANVLTF. In nucleotides, the CDR3 is TGTGCCAGCAGTGAATCTACAGGGCCGCCTTCCTCTGGGGCCAACGTCCTGACTTTC. V and J are TRBV2 and TRBJ2-6; D is possibly TRBD1 (6 bases). Germline V CDR1 and CDR2: SNHLY, FYNNEI. Between the trimmed V and J ends, which lost 2 bases and 0 bases, there was a span of 17 bases. The CDR3 length is 19 residues.